The following is a TCR beta chain sequence with its context. Authors' data handling: How many nucleated cells were present was estimated from reference gene primer amplification. The table came from immunoSEQ multiplex PCR; TCRdb's copy has only in-frame clones and leaves some out. V and J calls and clone size are as listed in that table; D and trimming were resolved from the DNA. Found here are fewer than 300,000 clones, roughly 84% of them singletons; the top ten hold less than 4%. This record comes from a study of blood T cell repertoires in COVID-19. Study summary: The samples span acute and convalescent COVID-19 from the United States, Italy and Spain. T cells, B-cell-depleted T cells, or PBMCs provided the cDNA or gDNA that served as material.

Trimming removed 2 bases at V and 7 bases at J, with 7 bases between. The CDR3 extends over 12 amino acids. Sequencing input: peripheral blood. The genes are TRBV23-1 and TRBJ2-3; D is possibly TRBD2 (5 bases). TRBV23-1 is sorted into the ORF group, with uncertain function. This clonotype was obtained from a woman between 18 and 30 years old with acute or convalescent COVID-19. The CDR3 nucleotides are TGCGCCAGCAGTCAAACGGACTATACGCAGTATTTT. Amino acids: CASSQTDYTQYF.